Presented here are 31 T cell receptor beta chains from one specimen sequenced in a study of OX40 agonist ivuxolimab in advanced cancers. This table comes from immunoSEQ multiplex PCR, and its TCRdb copy is limited to in-frame clones, with some not included. The data hold about 83,000 clones, with just over 90% observed a single time. This specimen consisted of CD4+ or CD8+ T cells sorted from blood, obtained in a trial of the OX40 agonist ivuxolimab. The receptor source for this set is an adult with an advanced solid tumor such as melanoma, head and neck, liver or kidney cancer.

The gene calls are TRBV6-5 and TRBJ1-2, with D tentatively TRBD1 (6 bases). CDR1 is MNHEY, CDR2 SVGAGI, per germline. V lost 6 bases, J lost 3 bases, and 17 bases lay in between. This CDR3 comprises 15 residues. The CDR3, as DNA: TGTGCCAGCAGCGGACCCAAACAGGGACACTATGGCTACACCTTC. Encoded protein: CASSGPKQGHYGYTF.

V usage is TRBV10-1 and J usage is TRBJ1-1, with D unclear. This CDR3 contains 12 residues. Germline loops: CDR1 WNHNN, CDR2 SYGVQD (reference sequence). Trimming shortened V by 4 bases and J by 3 bases, and 6 bases separated the two germline ends. The CDR3 is CASSVDHTEAFF. CDR3 sequence (DNA): TGCGCCAGCAGTGTTGACCACACTGAAGCTTTCTTT.

The gene calls are TRBV7-2 and TRBJ1-2; unclear D gene. Germline V gives CDR1 SGHTA, CDR2 FQGNSA. CDR3 length: 13 amino acids. V was clipped by 4 bases and J by 2 bases, with 8 bases between them. In DNA form, the CDR3 reads TGTGCCAGCAGCTACGACGGGAACTATGGCTACACCTTC. It yields the protein CASSYDGNYGYTF.

The gene calls are TRBV19 and TRBJ2-1; 10 nucleotides align to TRBD1. The germline V gene encodes CDR1 LNHDA and CDR2 SQIVND (reference sequence). J lost 7 bases, V lost 3 bases, and 6 bases had no gene match. The CDR3 runs to 15 residues. The CDR3 DNA follows: TGTGCCAGTAGTATTTCGGGACAGGGGTTGAATGAGCAGTTCTTC. It is translated as CASSISGQGLNEQFF.

J is TRBJ2-5 and V is TRBV19; D is unclear. In germline, CDR1 is LNHDA, CDR2 SQIVND (reference sequence). The CDR3 is 13 amino acids. Trimming removed 7 bases at V and 4 bases at J, with 13 bases between. The CDR3 DNA reads TGTGCCAGTAATCAAGGAGCCTCAGAGACCCAGTACTTC. The encoded protein is CASNQGASETQYF.

V usage is TRBV18 and J usage is TRBJ1-1, with D perhaps TRBD1 (5 bases). The V and J ends lost 5 bases and 1 base respectively, with 5 bases between them. The CDR3 has 12 amino acids. Germline V CDR1 and CDR2: KGHSH, LQKENI. The CDR3 bases are TGTGCCAGCTCAGGGGGGAACACTGAAGCTTTCTTT. This codes for CASSGGNTEAFF.

The CDR3 sequence is CASSLGGIINEKLFF. The CDR3, as DNA: TGTGCCAGCAGCCTAGGGGGGATTATAAATGAAAAACTGTTTTTT. The chain uses TRBV11-2 and TRBJ1-4, with D perhaps TRBD1 (6 bases). The germline V and J ends were trimmed by 5 bases and 5 bases, with 15 bases remaining between them. The length of the CDR3 is 15 residues. CDR1 SGHAT and CDR2 FQNNGV come from the germline V gene.

The chain has TRBV28 and TRBJ1-2; 7 nucleotides agree with TRBD1. V shed 8 bases, J shed 2 bases, and the junction held 8 bases outside the gene matches. The CDR3 is made up of 14 amino acids. CDR1 and CDR2 from the germline V gene are MDHEN and SYDVKM. The chain's CDR3 is CASRLKGANYGYTF. In DNA, the CDR3 is TGTGCCAGCCGCCTGAAGGGGGCCAACTATGGCTACACCTTC.

V usage is TRBV10-2 and J usage is TRBJ1-1; the D gene is possibly TRBD1 (6 bases). This CDR3 has 13 residues. Trimming took off 8 bases at V and 4 bases at J, with 14 bases between the two ends. Per germline, CDR1 WSHSY and CDR2 SAAADI. CDR3 amino acids: CASAGEVGTEAFF. DNA for the CDR3: TGCGCCAGCGCAGGGGAAGTGGGCACTGAAGCTTTCTTT.

The chain links TRBV18 to TRBJ2-7; D perhaps matches TRBD2 (6 bases). Germline V gives CDR1 KGHSH, CDR2 LQKENI. V was cut by 5 bases and J by 5 bases, with 19 bases left in between. The CDR3 loop spans 15 amino acids. CDR3 protein: CASSSRDPGVHEQYF. CDR3 nucleotide sequence: TGTGCCAGCTCAAGCCGGGACCCGGGGGTCCACGAGCAGTACTTC.

The rearrangement uses TRBV5-1 and TRBJ1-1, with 7 bases identical to TRBD1. The junction had 6 bases not matched to a gene; V was cut back by 4 bases and J by 3 bases. Germline lookup yields CDR1 SGHRS and CDR2 YFSETQ. This CDR3 has 14 amino acids. The CDR3 nucleotides are TGCGCCAGCAGCCCCGTAACAGGGGACACTGAAGCTTTCTTT. Its protein is CASSPVTGDTEAFF.

V is TRBV10-1 and J is TRBJ1-5, with TRBD1 as a possible D gene (5 bases). The CDR3 spans 13 residues. Germline V gene data show CDR1 as WNHNN and CDR2 as SYGVQD (reference sequence). Trimming shortened V by 2 bases and J by 6 bases, and 8 bases separated the two germline ends. CDR3 residues: CASSEGGSQPQHF. The CDR3 DNA sequence: TGCGCCAGCAGTGAGGGGGGATCTCAGCCCCAGCATTTT.

The V call is TRBV6-5, the J call TRBJ2-7; D is perhaps TRBD2 (6 bases). V dropped 10 bases and J dropped 3 bases, with 19 bases sitting between them. The CDR3 runs 14 residues. From germline, CDR1 is MNHEY and CDR2 SVGAGI. CDR3 DNA: TGTGCCACCGTCCGGGAGTCAGTCCGCTACGAGCAGTACTTC. Amino acids: CATVRESVRYEQYF.

The genes are TRBV18 and TRBJ2-2; TRBD2 matches 13 bases. In germline, CDR1 is KGHSH, CDR2 LQKENI. V dropped 2 bases and J dropped 6; count of bases not matched to a gene: 6. The CDR3 has 17 amino acids. DNA of the CDR3: TGTGCCAGCTCACCAACCAAAGGACTAGCGGGAGCCGGGGAGCTGTTTTTT. The encoded protein is CASSPTKGLAGAGELFF.

V usage is TRBV6-6 and J usage is TRBJ1-4, with D unresolved. The V gene lost 2 bases and the J gene lost 4 bases, with 8 bases spanning the gap. Per germline, CDR1 MNHNY and CDR2 SVGAGI (reference sequence). There are 14 residues in the CDR3. The DNA of the CDR3 is TGTGCCAGCAGTTACCCTCTTAATAATGAAAAACTGTTTTTT. It yields the protein CASSYPLNNEKLFF.

The chain links TRBV5-1 to TRBJ1-4; 10 bases line up with TRBD1. The junction had 8 bases not matched to a gene; V was cut back by 3 bases and J by 0 bases. This CDR3 is 18 amino acids long. CDR1 and CDR2 from the germline V gene are SGHRS and YFSETQ. The chain's CDR3 is CASSSRDRGLATNEKLFF. DNA of the CDR3: TGCGCCAGCAGCTCCCGAGACAGGGGGCTTGCAACTAATGAAAAACTGTTTTTT.

The genes are TRBV18 and TRBJ1-1; D is undetermined. Trimming took 2 bases from V and 0 from J, leaving 7 bases between them. The germline CDR1 and CDR2 sequences are KGHSH and LQKENI. The CDR3 has 14 residues. DNA for the CDR3: TGTGCCAGCTCACCAAGAGGAGTGAACACTGAAGCTTTCTTT. Translated, it gives CASSPRGVNTEAFF.

Regarding this clone: A read error may produce the germline difference seen at one junction end. This CDR3 reads CASRPRNSGELFF. Here the CDR3 DNA reads TGTGCCAGCAGGCCCAGGAACTCCGGGGAGCTGTTTTTT. This chain links TRBV7-2 with TRBJ2-2; no clear D gene. This CDR3 contains 13 residues. Germline V CDR1 and CDR2: SGHTA, FQGNSA. Using reference TRBV7-2 and TRBJ2-2 for the parts outside the CDR3, the full variable domain is GAGVSQSPSNKVTEKGKDVELRCDPISGHTALYWYRQSLGQGLEFLIYFQGNSAPDKSGLPSDRFSAERTGGSVSTLTIQRTQQEDSAVYLCASRPRNSGELFFGEGSRLTVL.

The CDR3 spells CASSVGGENTEAFF. CDR3 in DNA: TGTGCCAGCAGCGTAGGTGGGGAGAACACTGAAGCTTTCTTT. This chain connects TRBV9 to TRBJ1-1; D remains unclear. Between the trimmed V and J ends, which lost 0 bases and 1 base, there was a span of 7 bases. This CDR3 spans 14 amino acids. Germline V gene data show CDR1 as SGDLS and CDR2 as YYNGEE.

This clone is termed medium-sized (0.01 to 0.1%). V gene TRBV11-2 combines with J gene TRBJ1-2; D unresolved. The CDR3 runs 15 residues. V was shortened by 1 base and J by 4 bases, with 13 bases between the two germline ends. Germline-derived CDR1 and CDR2 are SGHAT and FQNNGV. The CDR3, as DNA: TGTGCCAGCAGCTTAGTGGAGGGTTGGAGCTATGGCTACACCTTC. Translating gives CASSLVEGWSYGYTF.

The rearrangement joins TRBV5-5 to TRBJ1-2; D unclear. Germline V gives CDR1 SGHKS, CDR2 YYEKEE (reference sequence). This CDR3 is 14 amino acids long. The ends were cut back, 1 base at V and 5 bases at J, with 12 bases in the middle. This CDR3 reads CASSLFDGSYGYTF. The CDR3 bases are TGTGCCAGCAGCTTGTTCGACGGATCTTATGGCTACACCTTC. The entire variable domain, with the rest obtained from reference TRBV5-5 and TRBJ1-2, is as follows: DAGVTQSPTHLIKTRGQQVTLRCSPISGHKSVSWYQQVLGQGPQFIFQYYEKEERGRGNFPDRFSARQFPNYSSELNVNALLLGDSALYLCASSLFDGSYGYTFGSGTRLTVV.

The gene calls are TRBV9 and TRBJ2-1; 10 bases fit TRBD1. The CDR3 sequence is 14 residues long. The V gene end was trimmed by 3 bases and the J gene end by 6 bases; junction bases not matched to a gene: 3. Germline CDR1 is SGDLS and CDR2 is YYNGEE. The DNA for the CDR3 is TGTGCCAGCAGCGGGGACAGGGGCGTCAATGAGCAGTTCTTC. Its translation is CASSGDRGVNEQFF.

This clone was detected only once. V is TRBV27 and J is TRBJ2-1; possibly TRBD2 for D (6 bases). Per the germline V gene, CDR1 is MNHEY and CDR2 is SMNVEV (reference sequence). The CDR3 runs to 15 residues. V was pared by 6 bases and J by 12 bases, with 24 bases between. The CDR3 loop is CASSMGLGIVQGQFF. CDR3 bases: TGTGCCAGCAGCATGGGACTCGGTATAGTACAAGGGCAGTTCTTC.

The chain joins TRBV5-6 to TRBJ1-2; D uncertain. V lost 3 bases, J lost 4 bases, and 13 bases lay in between. Per germline, CDR1 SGHDT and CDR2 YYEEEE. The CDR3 consists of 14 residues. The CDR3 nucleotides read TGTGCCAGCAGCTGGAAGGACGGAATCTATGGCTACACCTTC. Translation gives CASSWKDGIYGYTF.

This chain links TRBV28 with TRBJ1-4; D not resolved. The CDR3 sequence is 13 residues long. The germline V gene encodes CDR1 MDHEN and CDR2 SYDVKM. Deletions cut 4 bases from V and 10 bases from J, with 13 bases between. This CDR3 reads CASSSRDPRKLFF. CDR3 coding DNA: TGTGCCAGCAGTTCCAGAGACCCTCGAAAACTGTTTTTT.

The V call is TRBV5-1, the J call TRBJ2-2; 8 bases match TRBD1. With 4 bases clipped from V and 3 bases from J, the junction kept 5 bases outside the gene matches. This CDR3 region has 15 residues. Germline-derived CDR1 and CDR2 are SGHRS and YFSETQ. DNA of the CDR3: TGCGCCAGCAGCCCGACAGGGGTGGACACCGGGGAGCTGTTTTTT. As protein: CASSPTGVDTGELFF. The full variable domain, rest sourced from reference TRBV5-1 and TRBJ2-2, is KAGVTQTPRYLIKTRGQQVTLSCSPISGHRSVSWYQQTPGQGLQFLFEYFSETQRNKGNFPGRFSGRQFSNSRSEMNVSTLELGDSALYLCASSPTGVDTGELFFGEGSRLTVL.

The chain combines TRBV18 with TRBJ2-2; no definite D call. CDR1 and CDR2 (germline): KGHSH, LQKENI. V shed 3 bases and J shed 3 bases, with 8 bases lying between them. The length of the CDR3 is 14 residues. CDR3 DNA: TGTGCCAGCTCACCGGCACTCTACACCGGGGAGCTGTTTTTT. It specifies CASSPALYTGELFF.

The table lists this clone with a count of one. This chain links TRBV27 with TRBJ2-7; D is possibly TRBD2 (5 bases). The germline V and J ends were trimmed by 6 bases and 2 bases, with 14 bases remaining between them. Per germline, CDR1 MNHEY and CDR2 SMNVEV (reference sequence). This CDR3 has 14 residues. The CDR3 DNA follows: TGTGCCAGCAGCCGGGGATCATATACCTACGAGCAGTACTTC. Translated: CASSRGSYTYEQYF.

This clone has only one observation. This sequence joins TRBV28 and TRBJ1-2; TRBD1 agrees at 8 bases. CDR1 MDHEN and CDR2 SYDVKM come from the germline V gene. This CDR3 spans 15 amino acids. V shed 6 bases and J 8 bases; nucleotides not matched to a gene: 14. CDR3 amino acids: CASSPPKTGARGYTF. Written as DNA, the CDR3 is TGTGCCAGCAGCCCCCCAAAGACAGGGGCACGAGGCTACACCTTC.

The V call is TRBV28, the J call TRBJ2-7; 10 bases line up with TRBD2. J gave up 0 bases and V 6 bases, and 5 bases lay outside the gene matches. The CDR3 spans 15 residues. The germline gives CDR1 MDHEN, CDR2 SYDVKM. This CDR3 reads CASRQSSGSSYEQYF. The DNA of the CDR3 is TGTGCCAGCAGACAATCTAGCGGGAGCTCCTACGAGCAGTACTTC.

The V gene is TRBV18, the J gene TRBJ2-7; D might be TRBD1 (6 bases). Germline CDR1 is KGHSH and CDR2 is LQKENI. V was shortened by 2 bases and J by 3 bases, with 11 bases between the two germline ends. The CDR3 is 14 amino acids. CDR3 in amino acids: CASSPIGQNYEQYF. DNA of the CDR3: TGTGCCAGCTCACCAATAGGACAGAACTACGAGCAGTACTTC.